These T cell receptor beta chains were read from a single sample in a study of OX40 agonist ivuxolimab in advanced cancers. Clones were sequenced by immunoSEQ multiplex PCR, and TCRdb holds only the in-frame ones, with some missing. The sample lists approximately 44,000 clones, 80% seen once, with more than 9% in the top ten. This specimen was CD4+ or CD8+ T cells sorted from blood, taken in a trial of the OX40 agonist ivuxolimab. The receptors derive from an adult with an advanced solid tumor such as melanoma, head and neck, liver or kidney cancer. The CDR3 runs from the conserved cysteine through the conserved F or W. D genes are given only for firm matches. Clone size, where shown, is once, few, many, or a class for clones that have expanded.

D gene: NA
V gene: TRBV12-5
clone size: few
J gene: TRBJ2-1
CDR3 protein: CASGLYNEQFF
CDR3 DNA: TGTGCTAGTGGTTTGTACAATGAGCAGTTCTTC

D gene: NA
V gene: TRBV5-5
clone size: NA
J gene: TRBJ1-1
CDR3 protein: CASSLDWGNTEAFF
CDR3 DNA: TGTGCCAGCAGCTTGGATTGGGGGAACACTGAAGCTTTCTTT

D gene: TRBD2
V gene: TRBV9
clone size: NA
J gene: TRBJ2-5
CDR3 protein: CASSIGTSGVQETQYF
CDR3 DNA: TGTGCCAGCAGCATTGGGACTAGCGGAGTCCAAGAGACCCAGTACTTC

D gene: NA
V gene: TRBV29-1
clone size: NA
J gene: TRBJ2-1
CDR3 protein: CSVEDLGPSIILEQFF
CDR3 DNA: TGCAGCGTTGAAGATCTGGGACCATCAATCATTCTTGAGCAGTTCTTC

D gene: NA
V gene: TRBV2
clone size: NA
J gene: TRBJ1-5
CDR3 protein: CASSEQGVYSNQPQHF
CDR3 DNA: TGTGCCAGCAGTGAACAGGGAGTGTATAGCAATCAGCCCCAGCATTTT

D gene: NA
V gene: TRBV4-1
clone size: NA
J gene: TRBJ2-1
CDR3 protein: CATGQYNEQFF
CDR3 DNA: TGCGCTACCGGCCAATACAATGAGCAGTTCTTC

D gene: TRBD2
V gene: TRBV18
clone size: NA
J gene: TRBJ2-1
CDR3 protein: CASSPGTSGGYNEQFF
CDR3 DNA: TGTGCCAGCTCACCCGGGACTAGCGGGGGCTACAATGAGCAGTTCTTC

D gene: TRBD1
V gene: TRBV5-1
clone size: NA
J gene: TRBJ2-2
CDR3 protein: CASSRQGPNTGELFF
CDR3 DNA: TGCGCCAGCAGCCGACAGGGTCCAAACACCGGGGAGCTGTTTTTT

D gene: TRBD1
V gene: TRBV9
clone size: NA
J gene: TRBJ1-2
CDR3 protein: CASSSPGQGGGYTF
CDR3 DNA: TGTGCCAGCTCCTCCCCGGGACAGGGAGGTGGCTACACCTTC

D gene: NA
V gene: TRBV6-4
clone size: NA
J gene: TRBJ2-2
CDR3 protein: CASSDHSTGELFF
CDR3 DNA: TGTGCCAGCAGTGACCACTCCACCGGGGAGCTGTTTTTT

D gene: NA
V gene: TRBV19
clone size: NA
J gene: TRBJ2-1
CDR3 protein: CASSIARSNEQFF
CDR3 DNA: TGTGCCAGTAGTATAGCCAGAAGCAATGAGCAGTTCTTC

D gene: TRBD1
V gene: TRBV19
clone size: NA
J gene: TRBJ1-1
CDR3 protein: CASSPGQGMVYTEAFF
CDR3 DNA: TGTGCCAGTAGTCCTGGACAGGGGATGGTGTACACTGAAGCTTTCTTT

D gene: NA
V gene: TRBV7-9
clone size: NA
J gene: TRBJ1-1
CDR3 protein: CASSLGVTVNTEAFF
CDR3 DNA: TGTGCCAGCAGCTTAGGCGTGACAGTAAACACTGAAGCTTTCTTT

D gene: TRBD2
V gene: TRBV11-2
clone size: NA
J gene: TRBJ2-5
CDR3 protein: CASSSWEGETQYF
CDR3 DNA: TGTGCCAGCAGCTCCTGGGAGGGGGAGACCCAGTACTTC

D gene: NA
V gene: TRBV9
clone size: NA
J gene: TRBJ2-5
CDR3 protein: CASSVRDVYPGWLKETQYF
CDR3 DNA: TGTGCCAGCAGCGTCCGGGACGTTTATCCGGGCTGGTTGAAAGAGACCCAGTACTTC

D gene: NA
V gene: TRBV5-1
clone size: few
J gene: TRBJ2-7
CDR3 protein: CASSLSLQADSAVPYEQYF
CDR3 DNA: TGCGCCAGCAGCTTGTCCCTACAGGCCGACTCAGCGGTCCCCTACGAGCAGTACTTC

D gene: NA
V gene: TRBV7-3
clone size: NA
J gene: TRBJ2-3
CDR3 protein: CASSPQQGTQYF
CDR3 DNA: TGTGCCAGCAGCCCCCAGCAGGGGACGCAGTATTTT

D gene: TRBD1
V gene: TRBV5-1
clone size: NA
J gene: TRBJ1-6
CDR3 protein: CASSLVTGGPGDSPLHF
CDR3 DNA: TGCGCCAGCAGCTTGGTCACAGGGGGCCCCGGGGATTCACCCCTCCACTTT

D gene: NA
V gene: TRBV30
clone size: NA
J gene: TRBJ1-5
CDR3 protein: CAWRGTGSNQPQHF
CDR3 DNA: TGTGCCTGGAGAGGCACTGGTAGCAATCAGCCCCAGCATTTT

D gene: NA
V gene: TRBV7-3
clone size: NA
J gene: TRBJ2-3
CDR3 protein: CASSLMGLHTDTQYF
CDR3 DNA: TGTGCCAGCAGCTTAATGGGACTGCACACAGATACGCAGTATTTT

D gene: TRBD2
V gene: TRBV19
clone size: NA
J gene: TRBJ2-1
CDR3 protein: CASSMASGSRGEQFF
CDR3 DNA: TGTGCCAGTAGTATGGCTAGCGGGAGTCGTGGTGAGCAGTTCTTC

D gene: NA
V gene: TRBV20-1
clone size: NA
J gene: TRBJ1-2
CDR3 protein: CSATNYGYTF
CDR3 DNA: TGCAGTGCCACTAACTATGGCTACACCTTC

D gene: TRBD2
V gene: TRBV6-5
clone size: NA
J gene: TRBJ2-7
CDR3 protein: CASTPGGWYEQYF
CDR3 DNA: TGTGCCAGCACCCCCGGGGGGTGGTACGAGCAGTACTTC

D gene: NA
V gene: TRBV2
clone size: NA
J gene: TRBJ1-2
CDR3 protein: CASRETGDGYTF
CDR3 DNA: TGTGCCAGCAGGGAGACGGGGGATGGCTACACCTTC

D gene: NA
V gene: TRBV19
clone size: NA
J gene: TRBJ2-2
CDR3 protein: CASSIQHFANAGELFF
CDR3 DNA: TGTGCCAGTAGTATACAACATTTCGCGAACGCCGGGGAGCTGTTTTTT

D gene: NA
V gene: TRBV6-1
clone size: NA
J gene: TRBJ1-2
CDR3 protein: CASSEAETWSYTF
CDR3 DNA: TGTGCCAGCAGTGAAGCTGAGACGTGGAGCTACACCTTC

D gene: NA
V gene: TRBV19
clone size: few
J gene: TRBJ2-1
CDR3 protein: CASSIKESDDEQFF
CDR3 DNA: TGTGCCAGTAGTATCAAGGAATCAGACGATGAGCAGTTCTTC

D gene: NA
V gene: TRBV19
clone size: NA
J gene: TRBJ1-2
CDR3 protein: CASMGPSYGYTF
CDR3 DNA: TGTGCCAGTATGGGACCGTCCTATGGCTACACCTTC

D gene: TRBD2
V gene: TRBV25-1
clone size: NA
J gene: TRBJ2-2
CDR3 protein: CASTVAGPATGELFF
CDR3 DNA: TGTGCCAGCACCGTAGCGGGGCCCGCCACCGGGGAGCTGTTTTTT